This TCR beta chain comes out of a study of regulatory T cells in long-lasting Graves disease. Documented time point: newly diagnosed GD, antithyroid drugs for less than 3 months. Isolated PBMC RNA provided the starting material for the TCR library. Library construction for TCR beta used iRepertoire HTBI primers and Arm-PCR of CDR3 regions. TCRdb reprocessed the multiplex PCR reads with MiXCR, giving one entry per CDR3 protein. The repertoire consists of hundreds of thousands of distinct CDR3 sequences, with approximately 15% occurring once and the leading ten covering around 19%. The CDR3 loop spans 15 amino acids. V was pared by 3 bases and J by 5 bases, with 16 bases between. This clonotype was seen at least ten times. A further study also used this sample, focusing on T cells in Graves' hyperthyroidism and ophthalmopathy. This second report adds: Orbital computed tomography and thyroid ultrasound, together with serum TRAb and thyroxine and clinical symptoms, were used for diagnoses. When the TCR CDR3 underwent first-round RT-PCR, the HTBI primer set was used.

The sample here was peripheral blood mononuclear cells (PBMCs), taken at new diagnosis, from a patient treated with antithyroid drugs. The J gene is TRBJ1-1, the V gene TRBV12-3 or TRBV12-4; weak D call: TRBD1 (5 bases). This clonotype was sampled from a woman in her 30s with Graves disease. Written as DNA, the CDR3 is TGTGCCAGCAGTTTGGTGGAGGGGATCCGGACTGAAGCTTTCTTT. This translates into CASSLVEGIRTEAFF.